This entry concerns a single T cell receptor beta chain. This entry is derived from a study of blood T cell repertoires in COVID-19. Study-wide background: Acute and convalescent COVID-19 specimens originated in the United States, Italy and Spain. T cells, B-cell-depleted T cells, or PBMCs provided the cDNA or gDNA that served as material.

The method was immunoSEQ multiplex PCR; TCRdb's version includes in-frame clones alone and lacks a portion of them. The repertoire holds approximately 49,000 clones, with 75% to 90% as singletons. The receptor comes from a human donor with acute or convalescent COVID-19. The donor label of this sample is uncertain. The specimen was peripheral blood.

In DNA, the CDR3 is TGTGCCAGCAGTCCCGAACGCTGGTCACGGTCCTACGAGCAGTACTTC. It codes for CASSPERWSRSYEQYF. This sequence joins TRBV27 and TRBJ2-7, with D uncertain. Trimming took off 5 bases at V and 1 base at J, with 18 bases between the two ends. The CDR3 sequence is 16 residues long. Per the germline V gene, CDR1 is MNHEY and CDR2 is SMNVEV (reference sequence).